This TCR beta chain was sequenced during a study of blood T cell repertoires in COVID-19. About the research overall: Specimens from acute and convalescent COVID-19 originated in the United States, Italy and Spain.

CDR1 LGHNA and CDR2 YNFKEQ come from the germline V gene. J lost 4 bases, V lost 0 bases, and 10 bases had no gene match. The CDR3 has 17 residues. Per the study methods: Cell counts per sample came from amplifying reference gene primers. Profiled with immunoSEQ multiplex PCR; TCRdb holds only in-frame clones, not every one. For V, J and clone size, that table is used; D and trimming come from the DNA. Seen here are some 150,000 clones, less than 85% observed once, and the top ten hold roughly 8.6%. This clonotype originated in a woman older than 75 in a cohort sampled during active or convalescent COVID-19. The rearrangement uses TRBV4-2 and TRBJ1-2, with 8 positions matching TRBD1. Sequenced: peripheral blood. CDR3 in amino acids: CASSQDMPGGVLYGYTF. The DNA of the CDR3 is TGTGCCAGCAGCCAAGATATGCCAGGGGGCGTTCTCTATGGCTACACCTTC.